The clone carrying this T cell receptor (beta chain) was recorded a few times. What it binds is unknown. PCR used 60 Vbeta primers and 13 Jbeta primers. Profiled with immunoSEQ multiplex PCR; TCRdb holds only in-frame clones, not every one. The data contain some 120,000 clones, roughly 83% of them seen just once; the ten biggest clones take up 2.5% to 3.5%. The data originate from a study of cytomegalovirus exposure and HLA in healthy donors. Study conclusions and caveats: It was 150 to 200 TCR beta chains that were listed as cytomegalovirus-associated.

This CDR3 contains 16 residues. V lost 1 base, J lost 3 bases, and 5 bases stayed unmatched. Germline V lookup: CDR1 SGHRS, CDR2 YFSETQ. This chain uses TRBV5-1 with TRBJ2-1, with 9 bases aligning to TRBD2. The specimen was PBMCs. This receptor was identified in a woman between 18 and 29 years old in good health and CMV-seropositive. The CDR3 sequence is CASSLLLAGSYNEQFF. The CDR3 DNA follows: TGCGCCAGCAGCTTGTTACTAGCGGGTAGCTACAATGAGCAGTTCTTC.